The entry below gives a single T cell receptor beta chain sequence along with its context. The antigen remains unidentified. In TCRdb, the RT-PCR reads were re-called with MiXCR into one record per CDR3 protein. The table lists around 570,000 distinct CDR3 sequences, 11% of them singletons, with approximately 11% in the top ten. These data belong to a study of response to subunit inactivated influenza vaccine. The study, taken as a whole, reports: There was a suggestion from the authors that each seasonal influenza vaccination recruits few new T cells.

The same specimen was also included in a second study, on T cells expressing NK-cell markers. That source adds: A 5'RACE template switching approach incorporating UMIs was used to make TCR beta cDNA. One of the eight sequenced donors was seronegative, whereas the other seven were HCMV-seropositive. There were a handful of donors in whom these clonotypes also led the CD3+CD56-NKG2C+ fraction.

The sample was PBMCs from blood, taken on the day of vaccination. This clonotype was obtained from a man aged 50 or older who received an inactivated influenza vaccine.

The chain's CDR3 is CASSSSQGRINSPLHF. DNA of the CDR3: TGTGCCAGCAGCTCCAGTCAGGGACGGATTAATTCACCCCTCCACTTT. V usage is TRBV7-9 and J usage is TRBJ1-6, with D possibly matching TRBD1 (5 bases). V lost 4 bases and J lost 6, with 16 bases in between. The CDR3 covers 16 residues. Germline lookup yields CDR1 SEHNR and CDR2 FQNEAQ (reference sequence). Supplemented by reference TRBV7-9 and TRBJ1-6, the full variable domain reads DTGVSQNPRHKITKRGQNVTFRCDPISEHNRLYWYRQTLGQGPEFLTYFQNEAQLEKSRLLSDRFSAERPKGSFSTLEIQRTEQGDSAMYLCASSSSQGRINSPLHFGNGTRLTVT.